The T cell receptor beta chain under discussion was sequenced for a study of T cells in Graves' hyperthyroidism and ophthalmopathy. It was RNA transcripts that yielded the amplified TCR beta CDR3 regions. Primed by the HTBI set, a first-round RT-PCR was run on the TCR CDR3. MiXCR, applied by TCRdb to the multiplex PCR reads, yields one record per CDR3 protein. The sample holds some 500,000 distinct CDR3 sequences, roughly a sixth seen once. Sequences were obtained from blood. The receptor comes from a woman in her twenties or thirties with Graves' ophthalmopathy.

This CDR3 reads CASSLGLYGANVLTF. The CDR3, as DNA: TGTGCCAGCAGTTTGGGACTCTATGGGGCCAACGTCCTGACTTTC. The genes are TRBV12-3 or TRBV12-4 and TRBJ2-6; a possible D gene is TRBD2 (6 bases). CDR3 length equals 15 residues. The V end was cut by 3 bases, the J end by 3 bases, with 9 bases between.